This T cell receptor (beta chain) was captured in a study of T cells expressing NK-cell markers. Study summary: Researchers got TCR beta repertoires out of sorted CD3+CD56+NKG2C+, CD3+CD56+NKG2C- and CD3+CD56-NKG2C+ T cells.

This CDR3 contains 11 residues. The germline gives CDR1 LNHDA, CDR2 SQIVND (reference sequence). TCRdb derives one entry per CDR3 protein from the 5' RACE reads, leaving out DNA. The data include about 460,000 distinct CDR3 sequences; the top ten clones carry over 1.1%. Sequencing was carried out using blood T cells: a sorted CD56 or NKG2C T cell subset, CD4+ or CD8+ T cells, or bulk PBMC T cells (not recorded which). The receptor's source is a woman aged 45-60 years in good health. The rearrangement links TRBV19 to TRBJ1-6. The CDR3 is CASTSDSPLHF.